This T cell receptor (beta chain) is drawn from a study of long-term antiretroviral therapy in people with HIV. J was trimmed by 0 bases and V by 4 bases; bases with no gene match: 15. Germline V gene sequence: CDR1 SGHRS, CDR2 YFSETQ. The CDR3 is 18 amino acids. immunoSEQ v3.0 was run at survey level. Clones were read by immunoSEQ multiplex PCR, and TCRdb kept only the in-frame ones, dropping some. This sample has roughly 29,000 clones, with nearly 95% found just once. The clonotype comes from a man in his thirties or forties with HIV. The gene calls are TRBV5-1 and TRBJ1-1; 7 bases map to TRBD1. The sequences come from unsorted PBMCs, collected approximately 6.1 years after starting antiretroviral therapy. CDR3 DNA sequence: TGCGCCAGCAGCCGACAGGGATATGAGGGGATATTGAACACTGAAGCTTTCTTT. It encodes CASSRQGYEGILNTEAFF.